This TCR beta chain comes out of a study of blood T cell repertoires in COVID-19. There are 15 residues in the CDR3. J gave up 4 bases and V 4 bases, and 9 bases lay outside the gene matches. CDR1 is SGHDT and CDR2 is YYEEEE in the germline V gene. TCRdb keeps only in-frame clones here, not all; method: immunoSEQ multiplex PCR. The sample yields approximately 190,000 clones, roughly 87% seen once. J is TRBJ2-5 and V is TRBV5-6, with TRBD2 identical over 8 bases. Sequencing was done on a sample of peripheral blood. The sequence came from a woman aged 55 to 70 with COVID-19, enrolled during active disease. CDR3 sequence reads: CASSPTGGAGETQYF. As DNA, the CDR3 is TGTGCCAGCAGCCCTACCGGGGGGGCCGGAGAGACCCAGTACTTC.